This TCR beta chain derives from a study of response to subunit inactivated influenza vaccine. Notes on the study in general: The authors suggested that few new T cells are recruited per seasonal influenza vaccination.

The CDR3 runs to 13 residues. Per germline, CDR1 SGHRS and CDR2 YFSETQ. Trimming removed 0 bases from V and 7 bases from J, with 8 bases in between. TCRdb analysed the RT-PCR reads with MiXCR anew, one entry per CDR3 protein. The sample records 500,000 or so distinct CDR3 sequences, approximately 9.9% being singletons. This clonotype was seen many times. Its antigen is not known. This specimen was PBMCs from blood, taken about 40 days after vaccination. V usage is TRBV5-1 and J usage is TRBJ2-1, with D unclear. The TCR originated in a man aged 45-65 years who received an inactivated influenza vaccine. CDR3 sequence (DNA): TGCGCCAGCAGCTTGGCCGGTTGGAATGAGCAGTTCTTC. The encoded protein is CASSLAGWNEQFF. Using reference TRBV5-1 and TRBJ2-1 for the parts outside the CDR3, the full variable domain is KAGVTQTPRYLIKTRGQQVTLSCSPISGHRSVSWYQQTPGQGLQFLFEYFSETQRNKGNFPGRFSGRQFSNSRSEMNVSTLELGDSALYLCASSLAGWNEQFFGPGTRLTVL.